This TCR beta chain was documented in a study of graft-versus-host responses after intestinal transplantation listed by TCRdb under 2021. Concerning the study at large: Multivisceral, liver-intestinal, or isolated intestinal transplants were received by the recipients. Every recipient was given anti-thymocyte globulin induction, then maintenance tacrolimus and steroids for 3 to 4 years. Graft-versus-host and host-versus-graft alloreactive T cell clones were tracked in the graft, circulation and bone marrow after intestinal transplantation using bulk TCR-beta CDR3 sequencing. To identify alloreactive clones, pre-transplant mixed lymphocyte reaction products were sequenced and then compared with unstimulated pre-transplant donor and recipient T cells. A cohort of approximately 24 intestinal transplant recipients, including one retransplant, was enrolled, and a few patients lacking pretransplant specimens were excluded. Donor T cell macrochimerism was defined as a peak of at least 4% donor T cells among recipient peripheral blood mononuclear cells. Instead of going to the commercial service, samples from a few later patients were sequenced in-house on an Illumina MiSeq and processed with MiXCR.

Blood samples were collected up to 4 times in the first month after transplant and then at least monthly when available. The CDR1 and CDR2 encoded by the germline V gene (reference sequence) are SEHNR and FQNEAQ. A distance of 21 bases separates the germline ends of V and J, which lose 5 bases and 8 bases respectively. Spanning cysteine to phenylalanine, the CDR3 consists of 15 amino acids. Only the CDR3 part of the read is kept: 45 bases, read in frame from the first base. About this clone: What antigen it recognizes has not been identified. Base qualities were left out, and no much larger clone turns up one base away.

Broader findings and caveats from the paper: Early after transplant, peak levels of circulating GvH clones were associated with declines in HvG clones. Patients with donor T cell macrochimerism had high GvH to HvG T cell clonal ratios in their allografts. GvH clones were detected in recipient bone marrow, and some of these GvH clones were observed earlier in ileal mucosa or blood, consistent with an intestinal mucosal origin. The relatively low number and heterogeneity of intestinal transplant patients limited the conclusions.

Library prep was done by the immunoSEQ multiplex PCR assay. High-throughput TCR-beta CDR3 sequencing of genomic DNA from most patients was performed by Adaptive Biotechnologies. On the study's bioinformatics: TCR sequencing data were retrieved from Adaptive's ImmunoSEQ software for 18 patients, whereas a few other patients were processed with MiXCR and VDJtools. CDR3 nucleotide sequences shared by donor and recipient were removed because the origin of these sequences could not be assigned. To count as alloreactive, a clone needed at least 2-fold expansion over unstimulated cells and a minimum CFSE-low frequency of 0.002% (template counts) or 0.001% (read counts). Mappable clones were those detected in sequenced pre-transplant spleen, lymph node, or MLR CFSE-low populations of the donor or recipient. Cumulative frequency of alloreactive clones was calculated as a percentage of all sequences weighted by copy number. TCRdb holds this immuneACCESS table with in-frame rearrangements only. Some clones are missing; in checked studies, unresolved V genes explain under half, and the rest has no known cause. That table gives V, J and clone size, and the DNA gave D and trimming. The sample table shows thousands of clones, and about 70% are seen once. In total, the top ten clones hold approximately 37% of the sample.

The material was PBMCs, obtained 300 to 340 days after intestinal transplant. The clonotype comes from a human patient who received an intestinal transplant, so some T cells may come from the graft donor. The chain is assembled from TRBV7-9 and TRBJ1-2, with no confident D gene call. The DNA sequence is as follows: TGTGCCAGCAGCCTCCCAGCGGGGATTTTGGTAGGCTACACCTTC. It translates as CASSLPAGILVGYTF.